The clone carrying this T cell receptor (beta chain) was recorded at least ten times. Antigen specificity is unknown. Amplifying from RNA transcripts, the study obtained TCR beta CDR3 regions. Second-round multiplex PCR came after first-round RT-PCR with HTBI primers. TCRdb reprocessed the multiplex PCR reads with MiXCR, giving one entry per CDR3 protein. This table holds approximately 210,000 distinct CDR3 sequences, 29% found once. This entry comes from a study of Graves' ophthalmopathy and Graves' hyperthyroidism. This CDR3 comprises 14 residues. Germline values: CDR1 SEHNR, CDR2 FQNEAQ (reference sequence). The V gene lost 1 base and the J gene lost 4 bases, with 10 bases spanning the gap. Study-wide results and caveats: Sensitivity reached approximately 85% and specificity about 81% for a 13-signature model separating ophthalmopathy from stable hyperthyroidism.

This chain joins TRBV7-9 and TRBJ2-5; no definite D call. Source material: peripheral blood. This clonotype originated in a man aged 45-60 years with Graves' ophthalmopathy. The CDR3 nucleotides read TGTGCCAGCAGCTTAGGGACCGGCAGAGAGACCCAGTACTTC. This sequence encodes CASSLGTGRETQYF.